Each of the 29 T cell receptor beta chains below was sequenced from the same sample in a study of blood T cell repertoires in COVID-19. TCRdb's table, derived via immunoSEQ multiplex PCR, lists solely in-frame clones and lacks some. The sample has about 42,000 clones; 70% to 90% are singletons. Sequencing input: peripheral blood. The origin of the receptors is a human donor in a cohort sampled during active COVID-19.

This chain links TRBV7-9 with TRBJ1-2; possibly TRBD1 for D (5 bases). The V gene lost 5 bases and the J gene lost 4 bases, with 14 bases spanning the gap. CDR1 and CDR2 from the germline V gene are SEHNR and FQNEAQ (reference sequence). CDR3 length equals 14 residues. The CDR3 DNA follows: TGTGCCAGCAGCGCCCTCGGGGGGATCTATGGCTACACCTTC. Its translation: CASSALGGIYGYTF.

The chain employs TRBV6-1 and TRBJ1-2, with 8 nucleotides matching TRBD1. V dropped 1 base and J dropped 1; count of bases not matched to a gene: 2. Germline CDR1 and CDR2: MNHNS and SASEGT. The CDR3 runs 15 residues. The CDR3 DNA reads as TGTGCCAGCAGTGAAGACAGGGGGATTAACTATGGCTACACCTTC. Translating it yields CASSEDRGINYGYTF.

CDR3 region: CASSDGTGGGQPQHF. The CDR3 DNA follows: TGTGCCAGCAGTGATGGGACAGGGGGCGGACAGCCCCAGCATTTT. V usage is TRBV2 and J usage is TRBJ1-5; 12 nucleotides match TRBD1. Germline assignment: CDR1 SNHLY and CDR2 FYNNEI. The CDR3 is made up of 15 amino acids. Unmatched junction bases numbered 4, after V lost 3 bases and J lost 7 bases.

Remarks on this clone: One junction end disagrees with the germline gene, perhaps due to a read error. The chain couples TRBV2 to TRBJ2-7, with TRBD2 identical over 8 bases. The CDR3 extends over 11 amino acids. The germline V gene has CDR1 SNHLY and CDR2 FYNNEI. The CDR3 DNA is TGTGCCAGCAGGGCTAGCGGGTTTAATAGATTC. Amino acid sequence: CASRASGFNRF.

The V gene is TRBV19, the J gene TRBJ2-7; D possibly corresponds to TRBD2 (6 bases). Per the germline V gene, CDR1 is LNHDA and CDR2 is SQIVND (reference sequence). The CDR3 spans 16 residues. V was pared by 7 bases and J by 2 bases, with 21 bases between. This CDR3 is CASIDSPGTGTYEQYF. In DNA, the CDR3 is TGTGCCAGTATCGACTCCCCCGGGACTGGTACCTACGAGCAGTACTTC.

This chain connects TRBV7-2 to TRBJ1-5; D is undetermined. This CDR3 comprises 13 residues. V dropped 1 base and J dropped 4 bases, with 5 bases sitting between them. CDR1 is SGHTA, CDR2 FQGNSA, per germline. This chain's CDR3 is CASSLESNQPQHF. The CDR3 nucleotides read TGTGCCAGCAGCTTAGAATCAAATCAGCCCCAGCATTTT.

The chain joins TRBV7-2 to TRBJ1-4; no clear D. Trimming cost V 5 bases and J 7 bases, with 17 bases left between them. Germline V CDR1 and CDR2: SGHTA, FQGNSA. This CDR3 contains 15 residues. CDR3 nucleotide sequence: TGTGCCAGCAGCGCAGAACGGAAGGGAGGTGAAAAACTGTTTTTT. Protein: CASSAERKGGEKLFF.

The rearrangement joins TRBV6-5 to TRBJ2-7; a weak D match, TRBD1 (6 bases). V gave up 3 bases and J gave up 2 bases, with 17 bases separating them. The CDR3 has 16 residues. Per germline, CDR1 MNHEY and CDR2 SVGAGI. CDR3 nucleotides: TGTGCCAGCAGTTATATTCTGCAGGGGATCGCCTACGAGCAGTACTTC. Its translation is CASSYILQGIAYEQYF.

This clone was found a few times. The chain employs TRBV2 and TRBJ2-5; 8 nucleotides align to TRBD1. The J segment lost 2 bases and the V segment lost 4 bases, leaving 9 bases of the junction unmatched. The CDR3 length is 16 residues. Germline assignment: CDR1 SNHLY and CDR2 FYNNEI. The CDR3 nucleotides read TGTGCCAGCAGTGTTTATGGACAGGGTGGTCAAGAGACCCAGTACTTC. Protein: CASSVYGQGGQETQYF.

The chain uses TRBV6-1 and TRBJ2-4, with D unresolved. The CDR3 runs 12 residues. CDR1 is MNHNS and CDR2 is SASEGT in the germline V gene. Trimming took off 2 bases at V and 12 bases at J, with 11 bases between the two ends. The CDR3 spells CASSETARSQYF. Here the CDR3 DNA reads TGTGCCAGCAGTGAAACGGCTCGGAGTCAGTACTTC.

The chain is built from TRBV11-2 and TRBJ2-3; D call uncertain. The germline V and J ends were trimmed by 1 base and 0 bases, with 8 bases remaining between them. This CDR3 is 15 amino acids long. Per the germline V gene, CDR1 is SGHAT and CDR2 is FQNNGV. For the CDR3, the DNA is TGTGCCAGCAGCTTAGCGGTCTTCAGCACAGATACGCAGTATTTT. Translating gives CASSLAVFSTDTQYF.

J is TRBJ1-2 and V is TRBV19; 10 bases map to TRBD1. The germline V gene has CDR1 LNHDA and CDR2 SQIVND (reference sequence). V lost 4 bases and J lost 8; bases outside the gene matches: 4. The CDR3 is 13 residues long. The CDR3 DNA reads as TGTGCCAGTAGTAATCGGGACAGGGGCGGCTACACCTTC. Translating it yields CASSNRDRGGYTF.

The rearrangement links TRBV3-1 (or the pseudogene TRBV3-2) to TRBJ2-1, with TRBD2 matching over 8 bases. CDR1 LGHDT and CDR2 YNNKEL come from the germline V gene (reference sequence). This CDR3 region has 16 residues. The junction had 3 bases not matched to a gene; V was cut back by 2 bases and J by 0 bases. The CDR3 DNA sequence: TGTGCCAGCAGCCAAATGAGCGGGAGCTCCTACAATGAGCAGTTCTTC. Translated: CASSQMSGSSYNEQFF.

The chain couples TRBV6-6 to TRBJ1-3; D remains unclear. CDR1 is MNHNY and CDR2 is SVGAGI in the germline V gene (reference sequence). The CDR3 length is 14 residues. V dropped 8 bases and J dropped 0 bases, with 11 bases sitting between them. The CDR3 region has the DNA TGTGCCAGCCGATGGTTAGACTCTGGAAACACCATATATTTT. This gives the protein CASRWLDSGNTIYF.

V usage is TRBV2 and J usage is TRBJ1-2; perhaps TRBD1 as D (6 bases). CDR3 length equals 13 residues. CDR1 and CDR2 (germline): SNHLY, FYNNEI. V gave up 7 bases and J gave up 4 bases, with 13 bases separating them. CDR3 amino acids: CASIYTGSYGYTF. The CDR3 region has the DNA TGTGCCAGCATTTACACAGGGAGCTATGGCTACACCTTC.

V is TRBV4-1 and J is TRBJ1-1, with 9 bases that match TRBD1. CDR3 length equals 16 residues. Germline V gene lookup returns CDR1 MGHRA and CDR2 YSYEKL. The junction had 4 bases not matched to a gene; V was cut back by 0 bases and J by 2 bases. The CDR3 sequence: CASSQDRTGDNTEAFF. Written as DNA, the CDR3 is TGCGCCAGCAGCCAAGATAGGACAGGGGATAACACTGAAGCTTTCTTT.

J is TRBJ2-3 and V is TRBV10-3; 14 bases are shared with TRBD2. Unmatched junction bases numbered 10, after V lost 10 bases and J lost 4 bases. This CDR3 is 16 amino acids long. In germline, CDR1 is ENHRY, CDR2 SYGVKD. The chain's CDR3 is CATRGTSGSFADTQYF. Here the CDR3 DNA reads TGTGCCACCCGAGGGACTAGCGGGAGTTTCGCAGATACGCAGTATTTT.

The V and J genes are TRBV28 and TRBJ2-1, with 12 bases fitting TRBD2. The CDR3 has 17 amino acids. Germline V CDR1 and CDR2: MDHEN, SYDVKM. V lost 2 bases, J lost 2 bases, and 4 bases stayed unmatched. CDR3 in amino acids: CASSLPRLAGAYNEQFF. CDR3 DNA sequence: TGTGCCAGCAGTTTACCCCGACTAGCGGGAGCCTACAATGAGCAGTTCTTC.

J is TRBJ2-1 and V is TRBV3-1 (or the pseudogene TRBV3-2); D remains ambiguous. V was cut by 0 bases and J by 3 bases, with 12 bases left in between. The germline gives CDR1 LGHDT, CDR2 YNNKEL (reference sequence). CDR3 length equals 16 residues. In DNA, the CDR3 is TGTGCCAGCAGCCAAGAATGGAGCGCCGACTACAATGAGCAGTTCTTC. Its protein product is CASSQEWSADYNEQFF.

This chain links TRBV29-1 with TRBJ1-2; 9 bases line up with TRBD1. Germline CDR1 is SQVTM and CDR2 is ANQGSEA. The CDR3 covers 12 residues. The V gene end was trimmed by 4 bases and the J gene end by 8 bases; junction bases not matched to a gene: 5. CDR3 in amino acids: CSVVRQGDGYTF. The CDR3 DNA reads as TGCAGCGTTGTGCGACAGGGGGACGGCTACACCTTC.

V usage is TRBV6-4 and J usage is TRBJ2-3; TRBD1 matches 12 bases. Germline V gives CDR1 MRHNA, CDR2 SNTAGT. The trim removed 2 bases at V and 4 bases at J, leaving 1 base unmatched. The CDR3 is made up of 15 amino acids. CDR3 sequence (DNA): TGTGCCAGCAGTGACGGGACAGGGGGCGCAGATACGCAGTATTTT. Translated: CASSDGTGGADTQYF.

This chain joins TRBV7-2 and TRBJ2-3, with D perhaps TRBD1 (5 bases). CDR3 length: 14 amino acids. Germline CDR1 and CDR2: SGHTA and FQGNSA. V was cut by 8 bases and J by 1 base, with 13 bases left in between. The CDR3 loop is CASRQGARTDTQYF. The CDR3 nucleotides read TGTGCCAGCCGCCAAGGGGCCCGCACAGATACGCAGTATTTT.

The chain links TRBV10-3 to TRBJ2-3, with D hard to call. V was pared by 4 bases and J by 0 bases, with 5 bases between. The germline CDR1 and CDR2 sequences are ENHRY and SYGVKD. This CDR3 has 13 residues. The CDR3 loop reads CAISGISTDTQYF. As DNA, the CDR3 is TGTGCCATCAGTGGTATTAGCACAGATACGCAGTATTTT.

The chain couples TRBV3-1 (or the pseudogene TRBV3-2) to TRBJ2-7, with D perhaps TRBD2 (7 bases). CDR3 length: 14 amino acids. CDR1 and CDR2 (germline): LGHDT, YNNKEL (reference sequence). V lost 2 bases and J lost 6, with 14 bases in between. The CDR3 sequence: CASSQNTGRGEQYF. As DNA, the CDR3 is TGTGCCAGCAGCCAAAACACAGGGAGGGGCGAGCAGTACTTC.

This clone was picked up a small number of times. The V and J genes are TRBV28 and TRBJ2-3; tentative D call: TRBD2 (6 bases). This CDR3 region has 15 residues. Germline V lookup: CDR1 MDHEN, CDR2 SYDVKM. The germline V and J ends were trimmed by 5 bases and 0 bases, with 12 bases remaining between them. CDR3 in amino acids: CASSRTGTSTDTQYF. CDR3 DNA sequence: TGTGCCAGCAGTAGGACCGGGACTAGCACAGATACGCAGTATTTT. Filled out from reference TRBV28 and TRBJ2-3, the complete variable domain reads DVKVTQSSRYLVKRTGEKVFLECVQDMDHENMFWYRQDPGLGLRLIYFSYDVKMKEKGDIPEGYSVSREKKERFSLILESASTNQTSMYLCASSRTGTSTDTQYFGPGTRLTVL.

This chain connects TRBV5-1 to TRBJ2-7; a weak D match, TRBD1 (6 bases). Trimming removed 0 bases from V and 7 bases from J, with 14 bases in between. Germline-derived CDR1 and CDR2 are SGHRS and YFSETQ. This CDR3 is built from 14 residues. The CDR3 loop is CASSLAGQPGEQYF. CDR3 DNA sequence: TGCGCCAGCAGCTTGGCCGGACAGCCTGGGGAGCAGTACTTC.

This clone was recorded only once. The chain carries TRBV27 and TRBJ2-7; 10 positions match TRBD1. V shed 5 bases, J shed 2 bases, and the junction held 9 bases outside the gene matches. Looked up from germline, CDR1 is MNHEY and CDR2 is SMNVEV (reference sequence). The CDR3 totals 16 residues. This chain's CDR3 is CASSPLGQGRPYEQYF. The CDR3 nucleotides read TGTGCCAGCAGTCCACTGGGACAGGGGAGGCCCTACGAGCAGTACTTC.

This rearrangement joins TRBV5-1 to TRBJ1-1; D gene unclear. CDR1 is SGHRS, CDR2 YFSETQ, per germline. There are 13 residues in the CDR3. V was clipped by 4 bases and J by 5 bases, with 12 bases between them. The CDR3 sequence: CASSPSTGTEAFF. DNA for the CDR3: TGCGCCAGCAGCCCATCGACGGGGACTGAAGCTTTCTTT.

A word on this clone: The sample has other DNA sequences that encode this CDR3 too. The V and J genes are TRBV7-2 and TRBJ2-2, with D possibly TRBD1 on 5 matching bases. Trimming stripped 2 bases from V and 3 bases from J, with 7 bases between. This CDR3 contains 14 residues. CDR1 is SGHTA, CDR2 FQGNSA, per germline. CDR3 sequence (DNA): TGTGCCAGCAGCTTACCAGGGCACACCGGGGAGCTGTTTTTT. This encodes CASSLPGHTGELFF.